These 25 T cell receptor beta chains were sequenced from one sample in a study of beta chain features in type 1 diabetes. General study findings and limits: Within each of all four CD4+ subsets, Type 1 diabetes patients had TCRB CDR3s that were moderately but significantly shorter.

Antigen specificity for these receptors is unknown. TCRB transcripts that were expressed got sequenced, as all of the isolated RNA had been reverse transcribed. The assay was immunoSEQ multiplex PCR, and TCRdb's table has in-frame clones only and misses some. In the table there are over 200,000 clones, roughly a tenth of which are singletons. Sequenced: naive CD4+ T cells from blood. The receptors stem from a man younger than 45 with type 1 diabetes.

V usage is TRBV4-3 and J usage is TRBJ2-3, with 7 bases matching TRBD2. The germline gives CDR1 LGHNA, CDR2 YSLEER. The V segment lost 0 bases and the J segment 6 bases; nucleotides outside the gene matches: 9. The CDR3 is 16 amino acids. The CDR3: CASSQDGGGLGDTQYF. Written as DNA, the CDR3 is TGCGCCAGCAGCCAAGATGGCGGGGGTCTCGGGGATACGCAGTATTTT.

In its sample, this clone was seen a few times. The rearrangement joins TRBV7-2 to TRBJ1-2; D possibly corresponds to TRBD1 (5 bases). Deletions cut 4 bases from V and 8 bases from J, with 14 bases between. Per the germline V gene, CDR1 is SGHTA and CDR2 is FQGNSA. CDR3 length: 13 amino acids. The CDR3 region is CASSSGPSWGYTF. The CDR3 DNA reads TGTGCCAGCAGCTCAGGGCCCTCCTGGGGCTACACCTTC.

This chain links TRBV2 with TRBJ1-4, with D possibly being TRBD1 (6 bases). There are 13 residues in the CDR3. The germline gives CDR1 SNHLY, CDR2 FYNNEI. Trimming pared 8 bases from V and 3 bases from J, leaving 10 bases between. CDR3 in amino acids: CASGGSANEKLFF. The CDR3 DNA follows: TGTGCCAGCGGGGGCAGCGCTAATGAAAAACTGTTTTTT.

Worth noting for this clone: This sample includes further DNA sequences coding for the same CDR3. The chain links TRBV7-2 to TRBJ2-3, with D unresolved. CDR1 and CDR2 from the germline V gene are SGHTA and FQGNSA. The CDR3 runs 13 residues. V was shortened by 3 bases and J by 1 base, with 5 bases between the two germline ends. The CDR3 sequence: CASSFRGTDTQYF. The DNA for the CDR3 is TGTGCCAGCAGCTTTCGCGGCACAGATACGCAGTATTTT.

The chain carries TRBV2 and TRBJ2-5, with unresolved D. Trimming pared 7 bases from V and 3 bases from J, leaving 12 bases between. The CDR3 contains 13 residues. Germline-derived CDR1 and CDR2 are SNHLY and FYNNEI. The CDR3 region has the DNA TGTGCCAGCATCTACGTCACCGAAGAGACCCAGTACTTC. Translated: CASIYVTEETQYF.

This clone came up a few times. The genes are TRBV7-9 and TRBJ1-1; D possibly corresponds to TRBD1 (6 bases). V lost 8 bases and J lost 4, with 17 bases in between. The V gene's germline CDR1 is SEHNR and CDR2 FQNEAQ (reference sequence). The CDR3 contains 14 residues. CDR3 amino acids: CASQKGVGGTEAFF. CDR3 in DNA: TGTGCCAGCCAAAAGGGCGTAGGGGGCACTGAAGCTTTCTTT.

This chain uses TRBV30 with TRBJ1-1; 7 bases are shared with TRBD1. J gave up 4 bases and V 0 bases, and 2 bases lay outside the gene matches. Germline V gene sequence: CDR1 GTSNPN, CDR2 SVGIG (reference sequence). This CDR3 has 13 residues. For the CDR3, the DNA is TGTGCCTGGAGTGTGGCAGGGGGCACTGAAGCTTTCTTT. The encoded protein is CAWSVAGGTEAFF. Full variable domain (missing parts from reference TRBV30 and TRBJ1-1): SQTIHQWPATLVQPVGSPLSLECTVEGTSNPNLYWYRQAAGRGLQLLFYSVGIGQISSEVPQNLSASRPQDRQFILSSKKLLLSDSGFYLCAWSVAGGTEAFFGQGTRLTVV.

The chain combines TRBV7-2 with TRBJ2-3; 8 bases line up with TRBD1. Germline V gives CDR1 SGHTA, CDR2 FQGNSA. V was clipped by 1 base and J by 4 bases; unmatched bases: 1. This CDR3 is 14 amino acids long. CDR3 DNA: TGTGCCAGCAGCTTAGGGGGACAGGCAGATACGCAGTATTTT. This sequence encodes CASSLGGQADTQYF.

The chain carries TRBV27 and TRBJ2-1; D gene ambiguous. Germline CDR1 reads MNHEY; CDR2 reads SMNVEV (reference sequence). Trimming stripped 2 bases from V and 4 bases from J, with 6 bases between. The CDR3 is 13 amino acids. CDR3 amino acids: CASSLVAYNEQFF. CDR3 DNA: TGTGCCAGCAGTTTAGTTGCGTACAATGAGCAGTTCTTC.

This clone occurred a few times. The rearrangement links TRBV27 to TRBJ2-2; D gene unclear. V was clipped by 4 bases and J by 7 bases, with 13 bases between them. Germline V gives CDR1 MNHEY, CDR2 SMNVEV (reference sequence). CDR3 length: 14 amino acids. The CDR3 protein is CASSSTPRGGELFF. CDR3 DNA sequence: TGTGCCAGCAGTTCGACCCCGCGAGGCGGGGAGCTGTTTTTT.

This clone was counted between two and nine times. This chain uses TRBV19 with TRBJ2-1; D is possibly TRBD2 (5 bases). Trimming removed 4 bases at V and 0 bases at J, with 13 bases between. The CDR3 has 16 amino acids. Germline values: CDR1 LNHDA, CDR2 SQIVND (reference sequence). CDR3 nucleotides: TGTGCCAGTAGTACCCTCTCGGGGAGCTCCTACAATGAGCAGTTCTTC. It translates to CASSTLSGSSYNEQFF.

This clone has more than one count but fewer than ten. The CDR3 bases are TGCGCCAGCAGCCGAGAGGGGCCTACAGGGGCGCAAGTTCTAGCCAAAAACATTCAGTACTTC. This gives the protein CASSREGPTGAQVLAKNIQYF. V usage is TRBV4-3 and J usage is TRBJ2-4; 7 nucleotides line up with TRBD1. CDR1 is LGHNA and CDR2 is YSLEER in the germline V gene. Trimming cost V 4 bases and J 0 bases; bases outside gene matches: 21. The CDR3 consists of 21 residues.

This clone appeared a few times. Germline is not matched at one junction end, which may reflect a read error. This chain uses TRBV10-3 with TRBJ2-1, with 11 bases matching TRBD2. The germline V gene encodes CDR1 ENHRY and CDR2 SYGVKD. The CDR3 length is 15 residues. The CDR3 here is CASSPLAGDFNEQFF. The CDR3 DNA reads TGTGCCAGCAGTCCACTAGCGGGGGACTTCAATGAGCAGTTCTTC.

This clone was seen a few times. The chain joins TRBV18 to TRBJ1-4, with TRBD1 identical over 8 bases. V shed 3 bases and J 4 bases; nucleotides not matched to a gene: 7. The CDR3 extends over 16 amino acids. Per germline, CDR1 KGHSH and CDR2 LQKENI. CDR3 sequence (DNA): TGTGCCAGCTCACCTCTTGGACAGGGCGGTAATGAAAAACTGTTTTTT. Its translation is CASSPLGQGGNEKLFF.

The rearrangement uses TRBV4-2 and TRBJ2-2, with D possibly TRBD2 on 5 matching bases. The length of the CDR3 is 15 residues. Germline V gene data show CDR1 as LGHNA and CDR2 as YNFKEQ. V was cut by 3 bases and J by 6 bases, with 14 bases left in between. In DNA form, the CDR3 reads TGTGCCAGCAGCCACAAGACGGGGTTCGCCGGGGAGCTGTTTTTT. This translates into CASSHKTGFAGELFF.

CDR3 sequence reads: CAWRVEGAIGYEQYF. In nucleotides, the CDR3 is TGTGCCTGGAGAGTAGAAGGGGCGATAGGTTACGAGCAGTACTTC. J is TRBJ2-7 and V is TRBV30; tentatively, D is TRBD1 (5 bases). Trimming removed 3 bases at V and 4 bases at J, with 19 bases between. CDR3 length: 15 residues. Germline CDR1 is GTSNPN and CDR2 is SVGIG (reference sequence).

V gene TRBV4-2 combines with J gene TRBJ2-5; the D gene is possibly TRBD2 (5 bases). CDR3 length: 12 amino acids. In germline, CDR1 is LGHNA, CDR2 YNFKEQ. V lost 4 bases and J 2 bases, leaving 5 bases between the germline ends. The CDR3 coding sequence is TGTGCCAGCAGCCCGGGACAAGAGACCCAGTACTTC. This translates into CASSPGQETQYF.

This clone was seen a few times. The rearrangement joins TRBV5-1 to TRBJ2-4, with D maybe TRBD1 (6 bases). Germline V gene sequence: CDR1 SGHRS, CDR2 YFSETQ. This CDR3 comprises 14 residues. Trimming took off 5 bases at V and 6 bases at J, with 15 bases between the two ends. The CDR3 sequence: CASRRDISGNIQYF. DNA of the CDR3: TGCGCCAGCAGGAGGGACATCTCGGGAAACATTCAGTACTTC.

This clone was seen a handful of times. CDR3 in DNA: TGTGCCAGCACCGCCCGACAGGGCCCCTACGAGCAGTACTTC. It encodes CASTARQGPYEQYF. The chain carries TRBV7-2 and TRBJ2-7; TRBD1 matches at 7 bases. Germline V lookup: CDR1 SGHTA, CDR2 FQGNSA. J gave up 2 bases and V 7 bases, and 8 bases lay outside the gene matches. This CDR3 contains 14 residues.

Written as DNA, the CDR3 is TGTGCCAGCAGTTGGGGCCAGGGGAGCTCCTACAATGAGCAGTTCTTC. Protein: CASSWGQGSSYNEQFF. The chain couples TRBV28 to TRBJ2-1; D perhaps matches TRBD1 (6 bases). Germline loops: CDR1 MDHEN, CDR2 SYDVKM. Deletions cut 4 bases from V and 0 bases from J, with 13 bases between. There are 16 residues in the CDR3. The full variable domain, with the rest looked up from reference TRBV28 and TRBJ2-1, is DVKVTQSSRYLVKRTGEKVFLECVQDMDHENMFWYRQDPGLGLRLIYFSYDVKMKEKGDIPEGYSVSREKKERFSLILESASTNQTSMYLCASSWGQGSSYNEQFFGPGTRLTVL.

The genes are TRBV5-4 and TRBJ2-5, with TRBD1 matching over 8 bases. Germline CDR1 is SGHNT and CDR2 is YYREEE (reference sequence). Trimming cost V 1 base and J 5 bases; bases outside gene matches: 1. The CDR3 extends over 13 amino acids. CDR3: CASSLTGGETQYF. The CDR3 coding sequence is TGTGCCAGCAGCTTGACAGGGGGGGAGACCCAGTACTTC. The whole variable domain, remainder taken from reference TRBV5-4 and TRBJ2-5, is ETGVTQSPTHLIKTRGQQVTLRCSSQSGHNTVSWYQQALGQGPQFIFQYYREEENGRGNFPPRFSGLQFPNYSSELNVNALELDDSALYLCASSLTGGETQYFGPGTRLLVL.

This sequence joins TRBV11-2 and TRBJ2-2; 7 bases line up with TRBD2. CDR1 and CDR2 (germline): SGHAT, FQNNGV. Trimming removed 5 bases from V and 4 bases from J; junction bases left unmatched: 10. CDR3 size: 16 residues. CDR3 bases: TGTGCCAGCAGCCGCAGGGAGGGTTCGAGCACCGGGGAGCTGTTTTTT. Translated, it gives CASSRREGSSTGELFF.

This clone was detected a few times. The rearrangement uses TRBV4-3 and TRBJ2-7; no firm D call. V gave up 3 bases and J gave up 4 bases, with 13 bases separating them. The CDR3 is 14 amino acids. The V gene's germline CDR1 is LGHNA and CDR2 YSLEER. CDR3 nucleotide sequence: TGCGCCAGCAGCCAGTCCCTGGGCCGGTACGAGCAGTACTTC. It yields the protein CASSQSLGRYEQYF.

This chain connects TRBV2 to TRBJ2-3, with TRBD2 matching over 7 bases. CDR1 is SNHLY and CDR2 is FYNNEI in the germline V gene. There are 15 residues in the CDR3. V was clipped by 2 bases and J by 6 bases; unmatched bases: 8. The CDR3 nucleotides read TGTGCCAGCAGTGAATGGGGCGGGGGTGAGGATACGCAGTATTTT. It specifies CASSEWGGGEDTQYF.

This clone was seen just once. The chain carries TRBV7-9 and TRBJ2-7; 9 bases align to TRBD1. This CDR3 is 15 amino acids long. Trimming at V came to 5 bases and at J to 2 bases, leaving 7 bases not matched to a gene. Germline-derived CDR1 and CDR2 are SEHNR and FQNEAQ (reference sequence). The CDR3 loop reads CASSRDRGVPYEQYF. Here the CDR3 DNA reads TGTGCCAGCAGCCGTGACAGGGGGGTCCCCTACGAGCAGTACTTC.